This record covers a single T cell receptor beta chain. Its antigen is currently not known. No per-base quality is available; no much larger clone lies one base away. Taken from cysteine to phenylalanine, the CDR3 has 16 residues. Just CDR3 DNA is preserved here, 48 bases in frame from base 1. CDR1 DFQATT and CDR2 SNEGSKA are derived from the germline V gene (reference sequence). V sheds 6 bases and J sheds 0 bases, leaving 21 bases between their ends. Before undergoing thyroid surgery, none of the patients had been given any kind of treatment. The study retrospectively analysed patient clinical samples collected from the early 2010s to the late 2010s using T-cell receptor beta sequencing. The data belong to a study of metastatic and nonmetastatic thyroid tumors (dated by TCRdb to the early 2020s). Regarding the study in general: Repertoires were compared across peripheral blood and tumor or nodule tissue samples from malignant and benign thyroid patients.

To prepare the library, PCR was applied. Sequencing was carried out with an Illumina HiSeq 4000. High-throughput sequencing was used to profile the TCR beta-chain CDR3 region of each patient. On the study's bioinformatics: CDR3 differences across clinicopathological groups were used to build a classifier for discriminating distant-metastatic papillary thyroid cancer patients. The Shannon index was used to assess repertoire diversity, and the Morisita-Horn index was used to assess tumor-blood repertoire similarity. Using fastp trimming at Q25 and MiXCR clonotype assembly, TCRdb reanalyzed the public sequencing data and kept in-frame beta chains. In this record, the V and J calls reflect TCRdb's handling and not the investigators' own analysis. The sample table shows around 4,300 clones, and 35% to 40% are seen once. The top ten clonotypes cover under 30% of the sample. Overall study outcomes, separate from this receptor: In both blood and tumor samples, TCR beta diversity was reported to be significantly higher in malignant tumors than in benign nodules.

This clonotype was obtained from a male donor with papillary thyroid cancer or a benign thyroid nodule (not recorded which). Some clones in this sample may be carry-over from other donors' samples. Sequencing was performed on tumor tissue. The chain is encoded by TRBV20-1 joined to TRBJ2-7; a tentative D match to TRBD2 spans 6 bases. The CDR3 reads CSAPRPFERASYEQYF. The nucleotide sequence is given as TGCAGTGCCCCTCGGCCCTTTGAGCGGGCCTCCTACGAGCAGTACTTC.